The 22 T cell receptor beta chains listed next were all sequenced from one sample in a study of cytomegalovirus exposure and HLA in healthy donors. Amplification used 60 Vbeta primers and 13 Jbeta primers. Clones were read by immunoSEQ multiplex PCR, and TCRdb kept only the in-frame ones, dropping some. The sample lists about 140,000 clones, roughly 77% occurring once. Sequencing was carried out using PBMCs. Receptors originate from a man aged 35-49 years in good health and CMV-seronegative.

The CDR3 DNA is TGTGCCAGCTCAGGGATACAGGGGAACTATGGCTACACCTTC. Amino acids: CASSGIQGNYGYTF. The rearrangement joins TRBV18 to TRBJ1-2, with TRBD1 identical over 7 bases. The germline gives CDR1 KGHSH, CDR2 LQKENI. The CDR3 runs to 14 residues. Trimming took 5 bases from V and 2 from J; bases not matched to a gene: 5.

J is TRBJ1-3 and V is TRBV5-1; possibly TRBD1 for D (6 bases). CDR1 is SGHRS and CDR2 is YFSETQ in the germline V gene. The V end lost 2 bases, the J end lost 3 bases, and 15 bases lay between the germline ends. The CDR3 totals 16 residues. This chain's CDR3 is CASSFSPQGFGNTIYF. CDR3 in DNA: TGCGCCAGCAGCTTCTCCCCGCAGGGGTTTGGAAACACCATATATTTT.

The chain uses TRBV15 and TRBJ1-1; unclear D gene. The CDR3 loop spans 18 amino acids. CDR1 and CDR2 (germline): LNHNV, YYDKDF (reference sequence). V lost 5 bases, J lost 0 bases, and 22 bases lay in between. CDR3 sequence reads: CATSRAYPRDDLNTEAFF. CDR3 in DNA: TGTGCCACCAGCCGTGCCTACCCGCGGGATGATCTGAACACTGAAGCTTTCTTT. Variable domain in full (rest from reference TRBV15 and TRBJ1-1): DAMVIQNPRYQVTQFGKPVTLSCSQTLNHNVMYWYQQKSSQAPKLLFHYYDKDFNNEADTPDNFQSRRPNTSFCFLDIRSPGLGDTAMYLCATSRAYPRDDLNTEAFFGQGTRLTVV.

The chain is built from TRBV7-2 and TRBJ2-1; 12 bases map to TRBD2. V gave up 5 bases and J gave up 6 bases; unmatched junction bases: 8. The germline gives CDR1 SGHTA, CDR2 FQGNSA. The CDR3 runs to 16 residues. The CDR3 loop reads CASSPMPSGGGNEQFF. The CDR3 coding sequence is TGTGCCAGCAGCCCTATGCCTAGCGGGGGGGGCAATGAGCAGTTCTTC. The complete variable domain, with remaining parts taken from reference TRBV7-2 and TRBJ2-1, reads GAGVSQSPSNKVTEKGKDVELRCDPISGHTALYWYRQSLGQGLEFLIYFQGNSAPDKSGLPSDRFSAERTGGSVSTLTIQRTQQEDSAVYLCASSPMPSGGGNEQFFGPGTRLTVL.

This clone was seen more than once but under ten times. The CDR3 DNA sequence: TGTGCCAGTAACCCCGGGACAGGGTTTAATTCACCCCTCCACTTT. It translates to CASNPGTGFNSPLHF. This chain uses TRBV28 with TRBJ1-6; TRBD1 aligns across 9 bases. Germline V gene sequence: CDR1 MDHEN, CDR2 SYDVKM. J was trimmed by 6 bases and V by 9 bases; bases with no gene match: 9. The CDR3 is 15 residues long.

The rearrangement uses TRBV5-1 and TRBJ1-3; a possible D gene is TRBD1 (6 bases). The CDR3 contains 16 residues. V dropped 4 bases and J dropped 1 base, with 15 bases sitting between them. Germline V CDR1 and CDR2: SGHRS, YFSETQ. The CDR3, as DNA: TGCGCCAGCAGCCTATTCGAGGGGGGGTCTGGAAACACCATATATTTT. This encodes CASSLFEGGSGNTIYF.

The V and J genes are TRBV2 and TRBJ1-5; 8 bases agree with TRBD1. Per germline, CDR1 SNHLY and CDR2 FYNNEI. The trim removed 3 bases at V and 4 bases at J, leaving 5 bases unmatched. This CDR3 has 15 amino acids. CDR3 region: CASSETRQGNQPQHF. The DNA of the CDR3 is TGTGCCAGCAGTGAGACGAGACAGGGGAATCAGCCCCAGCATTTT. Complete variable domain (other parts from reference TRBV2 and TRBJ1-5): EPEVTQTPSHQVTQMGQEVILRCVPISNHLYFYWYRQILGQKVEFLVSFYNNEISEKSEIFDDQFSVERPDGSNFTLKIRSTKLEDSAMYFCASSETRQGNQPQHFGDGTRLSIL.

The genes are TRBV2 and TRBJ2-2; TRBD2 matches 11 bases. This CDR3 comprises 17 residues. Germline CDR1 and CDR2: SNHLY and FYNNEI. Unmatched junction bases numbered 7, after V lost 7 bases and J lost 0 bases. CDR3 region: CASTLAGGIANTGELFF. CDR3 coding DNA: TGTGCCAGCACCCTAGCGGGGGGTATCGCGAACACCGGGGAGCTGTTTTTT. Drawing the rest from reference TRBV2 and TRBJ2-2, the complete variable domain is EPEVTQTPSHQVTQMGQEVILRCVPISNHLYFYWYRQILGQKVEFLVSFYNNEISEKSEIFDDQFSVERPDGSNFTLKIRSTKLEDSAMYFCASTLAGGIANTGELFFGEGSRLTVL.

The chain uses TRBV7-2 and TRBJ2-1, with a weak D call TRBD1 (6 bases). This CDR3 contains 14 residues. V was cut by 5 bases and J by 3 bases, with 11 bases left in between. In germline, CDR1 is SGHTA, CDR2 FQGNSA. CDR3 amino acids: CASSPDRNYNEQFF. The CDR3 DNA reads as TGTGCCAGCAGCCCGGACAGAAACTACAATGAGCAGTTCTTC.

The rearrangement uses TRBV7-3 and TRBJ2-1, with D possibly being TRBD1 (5 bases). Trimming took 2 bases from V and 3 from J, leaving 11 bases between them. The germline gives CDR1 SGHTA, CDR2 FQGTGA. This CDR3 is 15 amino acids long. CDR3 nucleotides: TGTGCCAGCAGCTTAGGCAGGGCCGACTACAATGAGCAGTTCTTC. It encodes CASSLGRADYNEQFF.

This rearrangement joins TRBV7-6 to TRBJ2-3, with no clear D. This CDR3 contains 13 residues. The V gene's germline CDR1 is SGHVS and CDR2 FNYEAQ. V gave up 0 bases and J gave up 4 bases, with 5 bases separating them. The CDR3 here is CASSLATADTQYF. CDR3 nucleotides: TGTGCCAGCAGCTTAGCTACGGCAGATACGCAGTATTTT.

This clone showed up just once. V gene TRBV6-5 combines with J gene TRBJ1-1, with D possibly matching TRBD1 (5 bases). The germline CDR1 and CDR2 sequences are MNHEY and SVGAGI. Trimming removed 5 bases at V and 0 bases at J, with 13 bases between. The CDR3 contains 15 residues. CDR3 DNA: TGTGCCAGCAGTCCCGAAGACAGTTTGAACACTGAAGCTTTCTTT. Protein: CASSPEDSLNTEAFF.

The chain recombines TRBV29-1 with TRBJ2-7; D gene ambiguous. Looked up from germline, CDR1 is SQVTM and CDR2 is ANQGSEA. The length of the CDR3 is 12 residues. V dropped 0 bases and J dropped 5 bases, with 8 bases sitting between them. The CDR3 region has the DNA TGCAGCGTTGAAGAGAGTACCCACGAGCAGTACTTC. This codes for CSVEESTHEQYF.

The chain employs TRBV27 and TRBJ1-1; weak D call: TRBD1 (6 bases). Germline CDR1 and CDR2: MNHEY and SMNVEV (reference sequence). Trimming left V 5 bases short and J 1 base short, with 14 bases between. The CDR3 is 15 residues long. This chain's CDR3 is CASSPREGGNTEAFF. CDR3 coding DNA: TGTGCCAGCAGTCCCCGGGAGGGGGGGAACACTGAAGCTTTCTTT.

This clone was counted once. This chain connects TRBV19 to TRBJ1-5, with 7 bases matching TRBD1. CDR1 LNHDA and CDR2 SQIVND come from the germline V gene (reference sequence). With V trimmed by 7 bases and J by 6 bases, 12 bases remained unmatched. The CDR3 runs to 15 residues. CDR3 loop: CASIGDRAIAQPQHF. The CDR3 coding sequence is TGTGCCAGTATTGGCGACAGGGCGATCGCTCAGCCCCAGCATTTT.

CDR3 sequence: CASSLEMGQGGLEAFF. CDR3 nucleotide sequence: TGTGCCAGCAGCCTAGAAATGGGACAGGGAGGTCTTGAAGCTTTCTTT. The rearrangement links TRBV9 to TRBJ1-1, with 9 bases lining up with TRBD1. The V gene's germline CDR1 is SGDLS and CDR2 YYNGEE. The CDR3 totals 16 residues. The V segment lost 4 bases and the J segment 7 bases; nucleotides outside the gene matches: 14.

This rearrangement joins TRBV7-9 to TRBJ2-7, with 9 bases matching TRBD1. The V and J ends lost 4 bases and 3 bases, in that order; junction bases with no gene match: 7. The CDR3 consists of 15 residues. CDR1 and CDR2 (germline): SEHNR, FQNEAQ (reference sequence). The CDR3 is CASSSTGTGLYEQYF. The CDR3, as DNA: TGTGCCAGCAGCTCGACCGGGACAGGGCTCTACGAGCAGTACTTC.

This clone occurred once. The rearrangement joins TRBV7-7 to TRBJ2-5; TRBD2 aligns across 8 bases. CDR1 and CDR2 (germline): SSHAT, FNYEAQ (reference sequence). The CDR3 has 16 amino acids. With 1 base clipped from V and 2 bases from J, the junction kept 6 bases outside the gene matches. The CDR3 is CASSLGVIAGQETQYF. The CDR3 bases are TGTGCCAGCAGCTTAGGGGTGATAGCGGGGCAAGAGACCCAGTACTTC.

The rearrangement uses TRBV19 and TRBJ2-2; no firm D call. Trimming took off 3 bases at V and 0 bases at J, with 8 bases between the two ends. The CDR3 runs to 15 residues. The germline CDR1 and CDR2 sequences are LNHDA and SQIVND (reference sequence). This CDR3 is CASSIPPANTGELFF. CDR3 nucleotides: TGTGCCAGTAGTATTCCCCCCGCGAACACCGGGGAGCTGTTTTTT.

The gene calls are TRBV5-1 and TRBJ1-5; weak D call: TRBD1 (5 bases). Germline loops: CDR1 SGHRS, CDR2 YFSETQ. The CDR3 sequence is 13 residues long. Between the trimmed V and J ends, which lost 7 bases and 5 bases, there was a span of 13 bases. This CDR3 is CASGQGPDQPQHF. CDR3 bases: TGCGCCAGCGGGCAGGGCCCCGATCAGCCCCAGCATTTT.

The rearrangement joins TRBV18 to TRBJ2-3; 7 bases line up with TRBD2. The CDR3 sequence is 17 residues long. V lost 3 bases to trimming and J lost 4 bases; unmatched junction nucleotides: 13. The germline V gene has CDR1 KGHSH and CDR2 LQKENI. The CDR3 DNA reads TGTGCCAGCTCACCGACGGTCAGCGGGGATGGGGCAGATACGCAGTATTTT. The encoded protein is CASSPTVSGDGADTQYF. The full variable domain, completed using reference TRBV18 and TRBJ2-3, is NAGVMQNPRHLVRRRGQEARLRCSPMKGHSHVYWYRQLPEEGLKFMVYLQKENIIDESGMPKERFSAEFPKEGPSILRIQQVVRGDSAAYFCASSPTVSGDGADTQYFGPGTRLTVL.

V usage is TRBV19 and J usage is TRBJ1-3; 8 positions agree with TRBD1. The CDR3 runs to 15 residues. V was pared by 7 bases and J by 2 bases, with 7 bases of the junction left unmatched. Germline lookup yields CDR1 LNHDA and CDR2 SQIVND (reference sequence). CDR3 DNA: TGTGCCAGTACCAAAGGCAGGGGGCCTGGAAACACCATATATTTT. Its protein is CASTKGRGPGNTIYF.